Shown below are 16 T cell receptor beta chains from a single sample sequenced in a study of T cells in Graves' hyperthyroidism and ophthalmopathy. TCR beta CDR3 region amplification was performed from RNA transcripts. When the TCR CDR3 underwent first-round RT-PCR, the HTBI primer set was used. TCRdb re-called the multiplex PCR reads through MiXCR, storing one row per CDR3 protein. The sample gives around 300,000 distinct CDR3 sequences, about an eighth of which show up once; roughly 8.2% is in the top ten. The sequencing input was blood. These receptors were collected from a woman aged 40-49 years with Graves' hyperthyroidism.

The chain is built from TRBV9 and TRBJ2-1, with 7 positions matching TRBD2. CDR3 length: 15 residues. Germline V lookup: CDR1 SGDLS, CDR2 YYNGEE. V was pared by 7 bases and J by 2 bases, with 9 bases of the junction left unmatched. The DNA of the CDR3 is TGTGCCAGCGCGGAAACGGGAGGACCCTACAATGAGCAGTTCTTC. It is translated as CASAETGGPYNEQFF.

About this clonotype: This may be a read error, as it is one base from a much larger clone. The genes are TRBV12-3 or TRBV12-4 and TRBJ2-2; no firm D call. There are 13 residues in the CDR3. The CDR3 DNA reads TGTACCAGCAGTTTTCGGGACACCGGGGAGCTGTTTTTT. Translating gives CTSSFRDTGELFF.

This clonotype occurred many times. This chain connects TRBV18 to TRBJ2-3; D gene unclear. The germline V gene has CDR1 KGHSH and CDR2 LQKENI. This CDR3 region has 13 residues. V lost 1 base, J lost 5 bases, and 7 bases lay in between. CDR3 nucleotide sequence: TGTGCCAGCTCACCACTTGTTCGAGATACGCAGTATTTT. As protein: CASSPLVRDTQYF.

This clonotype has at least ten counts. Here the CDR3 reads CASRLGSNEQFF. The CDR3 nucleotides read TGTGCCAGTCGACTGGGTAGCAATGAGCAGTTCTTC. This chain connects TRBV12-3 or TRBV12-4 to TRBJ2-1; D remains unclear. CDR3 length: 12 residues. V was shortened by 9 bases and J by 6 bases, with 12 bases between the two germline ends.

J is TRBJ2-5 and V is TRBV6-2 or TRBV6-3, with D unresolved. This CDR3 has 13 residues. Trimming shortened V by 2 bases and J by 4 bases, and 8 bases separated the two germline ends. Germline V gene sequence: CDR1 MNHEY, CDR2 SVGEGT. The CDR3 DNA reads as TGTGCCAGCAGTTACAGCTTGGCAGAGACCCAGTACTTC. Translating it yields CASSYSLAETQYF.

At least ten counts were recorded for this clonotype. The genes are TRBV19 and TRBJ1-2; the D is unclear. Germline lookup yields CDR1 LNHDA and CDR2 SQIVND (reference sequence). Between the trimmed V and J ends, which lost 3 bases and 3 bases, there was a span of 8 bases. The CDR3 is 13 amino acids. The CDR3 nucleotides are TGTGCCAGTAGTATCGACGGATACTATGGCTACACCTTC. Translated: CASSIDGYYGYTF.

This clonotype was found a few times. The chain has TRBV5-6 and TRBJ2-2, with D possibly being TRBD2 (5 bases). The CDR3 is made up of 13 amino acids. CDR1 and CDR2 from the germline V gene are SGHDT and YYEEEE. The V gene lost 2 bases and the J gene lost 6 bases, with 8 bases spanning the gap. CDR3 region: CASSFGSPGELFF. CDR3 DNA: TGTGCCAGCAGCTTTGGGAGCCCCGGGGAGCTGTTTTTT.

This clonotype was seen a few times. The chain joins TRBV6-5 to TRBJ2-2; maybe TRBD2 (5 bases). Germline-derived CDR1 and CDR2 are MNHEY and SVGAGI. The CDR3 extends over 15 amino acids. The V gene lost 2 bases and the J gene lost 5 bases, with 12 bases spanning the gap. CDR3 coding DNA: TGTGCCAGCAGTTACACCAGCCGGGGAACCGGGGAGCTGTTTTTT. Encoded protein: CASSYTSRGTGELFF.

This clonotype has a handful of counts. The chain has TRBV2 and TRBJ2-1, with TRBD2 identical over 8 bases. The trim removed 7 bases at V and 9 bases at J, leaving 8 bases unmatched. The CDR3 spans 13 residues. Germline V lookup: CDR1 SNHLY, CDR2 FYNNEI. The CDR3 DNA is TGTGCCAGCAACTCAGCGGGAGTCGGTGAGCAGTTCTTC. It specifies CASNSAGVGEQFF.

This clonotype was seen many times. This chain connects TRBV2 to TRBJ1-5; 10 bases are a match to TRBD1. The germline V gene has CDR1 SNHLY and CDR2 FYNNEI. With 4 bases clipped from V and 4 bases from J, the junction kept 4 bases outside the gene matches. The CDR3 consists of 15 residues. The CDR3 is CASSAPGQGNQPQHF. The CDR3 nucleotides are TGTGCCAGCAGTGCCCCGGGACAGGGGAATCAGCCCCAGCATTTT.

This clonotype was picked up a small number of times. The rearrangement joins TRBV7-8 to TRBJ1-3, with D possibly TRBD1 on 5 matching bases. This CDR3 has 17 amino acids. V was pared by 5 bases and J by 1 base, with 18 bases between. Germline CDR1 and CDR2: SGHVS and FQNEAQ. Here the CDR3 reads CASSHWTQGISGNTIYF. The CDR3 nucleotides read TGTGCCAGCAGCCATTGGACCCAGGGAATTTCTGGAAACACCATATATTTT.

V gene TRBV3-1 combines with J gene TRBJ2-4; D gene uncertain. The CDR3 contains 17 residues. Germline V CDR1 and CDR2: LGHDT, YNNKEL (reference sequence). Trimming removed 0 bases from V and 0 bases from J, with 12 bases in between. This chain's CDR3 is CASSQDGQTLAKNIQYF. CDR3 coding DNA: TGTGCCAGCAGCCAAGATGGGCAGACGCTAGCCAAAAACATTCAGTACTTC.

This clonotype was observed many times. The chain recombines TRBV11-2 with TRBJ2-1; D is ambiguous. This CDR3 spans 17 amino acids. V was trimmed by 5 bases and J by 6 bases, leaving 23 bases between them. The V gene's germline CDR1 is SGHAT and CDR2 FQNNGV. The CDR3 is CASSRPPSYAPINEQFF. CDR3 bases: TGTGCCAGCAGCCGCCCCCCTAGTTACGCCCCCATCAATGAGCAGTTCTTC.

This clonotype was seen only a few times. V usage is TRBV24-1 and J usage is TRBJ2-1; 7 bases align to TRBD2. V trimming: 9 bases; J trimming: 9 bases; junction bases outside the gene matches: 10. The CDR3 totals 13 residues. Germline values: CDR1 KGHDR, CDR2 SFDVKD. The CDR3 DNA reads TGTGCCACCGGGGGGGGAACTGGGATTGAGCAGTTCTTC. It encodes CATGGGTGIEQFF.

A few counts support this clonotype. Given a much more abundant clone one base away, this may be a read error. This rearrangement joins TRBV6-1 to TRBJ1-2, with D perhaps matching TRBD1 (6 bases). The V end was cut by 6 bases, the J end by 0 bases, with 14 bases between. CDR3 length: 15 residues. Germline V gene sequence: CDR1 MNHNS, CDR2 SASEGT. CDR3 bases: TGTGCCAGCAGCTTACGGACAGAGACTAACTATGGCTACACCTTC. Protein sequence: CASSLRTETNYGYTF.

There are many counts of this clonotype. CDR3 in amino acids: CASSPIAGWDNEQFF. CDR3 coding DNA: TGTGCCAGCAGCCCGATAGCGGGCTGGGACAATGAGCAGTTCTTC. The V call is TRBV3-1, the J call TRBJ2-1; 7 bases match TRBD2. Per the germline V gene, CDR1 is LGHDT and CDR2 is YNNKEL (reference sequence). The V and J ends lost 4 bases and 5 bases, in that order; junction bases with no gene match: 8. The CDR3 is 15 residues long.